This TCR beta chain was sequenced for a study of T-cell reconstitution after alpha-beta-depleted transplantation in children. The study's findings and limits: Approximately two months post-transplant, alpha-beta T cells reportedly originated from several hundred expanded graft clones. T cells produced anew were the main source of T-cell counts and diversity one year after transplant. Surviving recipient T cells and thymic progenitors underlay high day-60 TCRbeta diversity in some patients.

Preparation of the TCRbeta library was carried out with unique molecular identifiers. MiXCR, applied by TCRdb to the PCR reads, yields one record per CDR3 protein. The table includes some 300,000 distinct CDR3 sequences, over 9% detected once. Concerning this clonotype: What it binds is not known. One end of the junction is discordant with germline, which a read error may explain.

From germline, CDR1 is LGHNA and CDR2 YNFKEQ. The CDR3 spans 16 residues. Sequenced material: PBMCs, taken before TCRalphabeta/CD19-depleted stem cell transplant. The receptor was derived from a boy under three years old with acute myeloid leukemia, due to receive a stem cell transplant. The rearrangement uses TRBV4-2 and TRBJ2-5; TRBD2 agrees at 8 bases. In DNA form, the CDR3 reads TGTGCCAGCAACCAAGTAACGGCGGGGGGCCAAGAGACCCAGTACTTC. Protein sequence: CASNQVTAGGQETQYF.